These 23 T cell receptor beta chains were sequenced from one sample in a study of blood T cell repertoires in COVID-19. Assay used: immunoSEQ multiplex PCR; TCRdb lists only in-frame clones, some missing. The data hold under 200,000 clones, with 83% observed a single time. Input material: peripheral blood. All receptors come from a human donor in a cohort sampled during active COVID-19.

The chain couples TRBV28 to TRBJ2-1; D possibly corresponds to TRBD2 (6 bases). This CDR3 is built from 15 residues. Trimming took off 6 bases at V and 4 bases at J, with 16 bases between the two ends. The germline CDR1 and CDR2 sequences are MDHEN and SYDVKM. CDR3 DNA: TGTGCCAGCAGAGGTAAAAGCGGAGGGTACAATGAGCAGTTCTTC. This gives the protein CASRGKSGGYNEQFF.

The DNA for the CDR3 is TGCGCCAGCATGGCGGGAGTAGGCGAGCAGTACTTC. Its protein product is CASMAGVGEQYF. The gene calls are TRBV10-2 and TRBJ2-7; 7 nucleotides line up with TRBD2. With V trimmed by 7 bases and J by 6 bases, 6 bases remained unmatched. This CDR3 comprises 12 residues. Germline V gene sequence: CDR1 WSHSY, CDR2 SAAADI.

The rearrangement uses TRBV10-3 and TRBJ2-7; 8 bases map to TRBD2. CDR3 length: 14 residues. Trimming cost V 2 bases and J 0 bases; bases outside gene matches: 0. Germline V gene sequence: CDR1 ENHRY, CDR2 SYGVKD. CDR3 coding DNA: TGTGCCATCAGTGAGCGGGGGGGCTCCTACGAGCAGTACTTC. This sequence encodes CAISERGGSYEQYF.

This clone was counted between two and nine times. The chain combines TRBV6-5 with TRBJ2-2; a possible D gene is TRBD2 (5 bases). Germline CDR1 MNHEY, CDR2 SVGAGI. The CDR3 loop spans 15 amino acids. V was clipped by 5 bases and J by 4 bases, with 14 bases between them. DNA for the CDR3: TGTGCCAGCAGTAGGACTCTGTTGGGCACCGGGGAGCTGTTTTTT. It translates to CASSRTLLGTGELFF.

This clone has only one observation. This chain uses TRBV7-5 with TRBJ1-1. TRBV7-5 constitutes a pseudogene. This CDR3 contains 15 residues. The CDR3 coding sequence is TGTGTCAGAAGCTTACCACGGGGGATGAACACTGAAGCTTTCTTT. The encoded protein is CVRSLPRGMNTEAFF.

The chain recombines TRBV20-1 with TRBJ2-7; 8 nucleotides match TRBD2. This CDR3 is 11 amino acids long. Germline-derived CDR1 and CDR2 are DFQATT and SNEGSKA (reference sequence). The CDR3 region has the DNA TGCAGCGGGACTAGTTCCTACGAGCAGTACTTC. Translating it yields CSGTSSYEQYF.

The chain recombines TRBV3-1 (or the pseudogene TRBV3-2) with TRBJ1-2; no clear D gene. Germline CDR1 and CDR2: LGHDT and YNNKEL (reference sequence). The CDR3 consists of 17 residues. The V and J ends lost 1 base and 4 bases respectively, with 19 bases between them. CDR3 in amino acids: CASSQGARVSSGYGYTF. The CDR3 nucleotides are TGTGCCAGCAGCCAAGGAGCCCGGGTCAGCTCCGGCTATGGCTACACCTTC.

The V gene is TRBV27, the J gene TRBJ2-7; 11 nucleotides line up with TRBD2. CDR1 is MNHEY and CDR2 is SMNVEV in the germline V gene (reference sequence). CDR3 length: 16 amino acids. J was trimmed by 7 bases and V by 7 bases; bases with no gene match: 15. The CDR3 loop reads CASKLSLAGGPGEQYF. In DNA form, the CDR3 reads TGTGCCAGCAAACTGTCCTTAGCGGGGGGGCCAGGTGAGCAGTACTTC.

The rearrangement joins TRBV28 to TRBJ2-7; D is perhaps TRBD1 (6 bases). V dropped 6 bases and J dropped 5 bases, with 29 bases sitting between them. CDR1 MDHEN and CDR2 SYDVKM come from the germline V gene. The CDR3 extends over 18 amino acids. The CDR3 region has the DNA TGTGCCAGCAGCAGTAGACAGGACATTATCGCCTTGGGGGACGAGCAGTACTTC. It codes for CASSSRQDIIALGDEQYF.

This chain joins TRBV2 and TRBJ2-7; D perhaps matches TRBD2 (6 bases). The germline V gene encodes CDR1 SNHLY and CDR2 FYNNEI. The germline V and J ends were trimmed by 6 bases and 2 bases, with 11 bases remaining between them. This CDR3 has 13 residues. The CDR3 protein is CASSGRGTYEQYF. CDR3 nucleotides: TGTGCCAGCAGCGGCCGGGGGACCTACGAGCAGTACTTC.

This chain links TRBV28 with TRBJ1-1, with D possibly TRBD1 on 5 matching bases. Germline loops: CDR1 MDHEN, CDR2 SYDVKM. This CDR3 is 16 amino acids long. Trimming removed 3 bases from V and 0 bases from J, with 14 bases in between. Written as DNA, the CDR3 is TGTGCCAGCAGTTTGGGGCAGGCCAAATTGAACACTGAAGCTTTCTTT. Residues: CASSLGQAKLNTEAFF.

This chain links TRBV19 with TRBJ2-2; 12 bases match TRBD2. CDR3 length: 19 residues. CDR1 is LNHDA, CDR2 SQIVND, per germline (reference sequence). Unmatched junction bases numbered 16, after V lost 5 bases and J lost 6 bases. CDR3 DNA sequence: TGTGCCAGTAGTTTAGGGCCTAGCGGGAGGGCCCTGCTGCCCGGGGAGCTGTTTTTT. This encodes CASSLGPSGRALLPGELFF.

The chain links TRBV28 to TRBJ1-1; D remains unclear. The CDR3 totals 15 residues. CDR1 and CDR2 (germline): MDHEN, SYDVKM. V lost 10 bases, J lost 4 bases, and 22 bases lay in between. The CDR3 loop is CAIRDRGGRITEAFF. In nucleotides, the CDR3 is TGTGCCATACGCGACCGGGGAGGTAGGATCACTGAAGCTTTCTTT.

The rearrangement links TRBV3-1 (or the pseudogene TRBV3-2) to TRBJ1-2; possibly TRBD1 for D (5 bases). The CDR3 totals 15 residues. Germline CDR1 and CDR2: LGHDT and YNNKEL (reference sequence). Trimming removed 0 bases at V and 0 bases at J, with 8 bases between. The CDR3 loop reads CASSQETAANYGYTF. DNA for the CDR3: TGTGCCAGCAGCCAAGAGACAGCAGCTAACTATGGCTACACCTTC.

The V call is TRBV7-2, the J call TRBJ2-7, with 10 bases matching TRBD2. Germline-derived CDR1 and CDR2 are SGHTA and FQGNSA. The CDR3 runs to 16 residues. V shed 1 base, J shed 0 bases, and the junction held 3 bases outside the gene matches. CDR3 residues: CASSLVSGGDSYEQYF. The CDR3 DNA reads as TGTGCCAGCAGCTTAGTAAGCGGGGGGGACTCCTACGAGCAGTACTTC.

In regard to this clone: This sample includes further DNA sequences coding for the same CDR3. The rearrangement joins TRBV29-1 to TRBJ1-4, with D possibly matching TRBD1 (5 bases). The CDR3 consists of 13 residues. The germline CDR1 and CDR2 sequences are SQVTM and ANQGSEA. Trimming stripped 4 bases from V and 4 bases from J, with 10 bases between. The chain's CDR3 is CSVGGLINEKLFF. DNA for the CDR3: TGCAGCGTTGGGGGACTGATTAATGAAAAACTGTTTTTT.

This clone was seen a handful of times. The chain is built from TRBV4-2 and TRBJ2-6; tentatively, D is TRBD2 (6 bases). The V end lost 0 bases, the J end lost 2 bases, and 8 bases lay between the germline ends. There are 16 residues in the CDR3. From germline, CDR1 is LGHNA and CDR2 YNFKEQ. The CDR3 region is CASSQDGGTGANVLTF. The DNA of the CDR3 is TGTGCCAGCAGCCAAGATGGGGGGACTGGGGCCAACGTCCTGACTTTC.

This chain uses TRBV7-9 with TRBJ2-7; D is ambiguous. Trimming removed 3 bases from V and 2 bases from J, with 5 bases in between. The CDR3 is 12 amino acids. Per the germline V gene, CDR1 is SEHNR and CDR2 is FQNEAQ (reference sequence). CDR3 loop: CASSFRTYEQYF. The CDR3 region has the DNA TGTGCCAGCAGCTTCCGTACCTACGAGCAGTACTTC.

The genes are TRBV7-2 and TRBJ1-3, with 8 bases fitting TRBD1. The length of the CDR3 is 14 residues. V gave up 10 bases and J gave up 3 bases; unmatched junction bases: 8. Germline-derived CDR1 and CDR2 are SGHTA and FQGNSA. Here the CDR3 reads CATLQGGSGNTIYF. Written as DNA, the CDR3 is TGTGCCACCTTACAGGGGGGTAGTGGAAACACCATATATTTT.

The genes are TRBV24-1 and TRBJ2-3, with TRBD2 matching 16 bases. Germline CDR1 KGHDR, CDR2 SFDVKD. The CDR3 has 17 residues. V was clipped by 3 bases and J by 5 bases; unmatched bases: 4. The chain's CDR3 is CATSDGTSGRAIDTQYF. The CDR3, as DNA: TGTGCCACCAGTGATGGGACTAGCGGGAGGGCCATAGATACGCAGTATTTT.

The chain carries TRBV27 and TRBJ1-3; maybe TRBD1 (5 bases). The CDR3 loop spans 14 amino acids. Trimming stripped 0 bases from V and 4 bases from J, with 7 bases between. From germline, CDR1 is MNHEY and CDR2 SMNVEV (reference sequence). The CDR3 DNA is TGTGCCAGCAGTTTATCCAGGGCCGGAAACACCATATATTTT. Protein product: CASSLSRAGNTIYF.

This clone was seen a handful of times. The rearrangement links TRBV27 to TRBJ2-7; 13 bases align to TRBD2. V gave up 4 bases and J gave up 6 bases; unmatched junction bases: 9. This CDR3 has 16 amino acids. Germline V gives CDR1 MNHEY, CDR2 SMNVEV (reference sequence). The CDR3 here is CASSYLLAGGPGEQYF. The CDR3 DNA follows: TGTGCCAGCAGTTACCTACTAGCGGGAGGGCCGGGCGAGCAGTACTTC.

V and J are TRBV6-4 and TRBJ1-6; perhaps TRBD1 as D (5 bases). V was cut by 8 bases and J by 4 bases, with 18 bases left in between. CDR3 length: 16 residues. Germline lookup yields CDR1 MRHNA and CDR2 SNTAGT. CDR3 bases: TGTGCCAGCCCATGGGGGGGTTGGCCTTATAATTCACCCCTCCACTTT. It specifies CASPWGGWPYNSPLHF.